Listed here are 17 T cell receptor beta chains from one sample, sequenced in a study of beta chain features in type 1 diabetes. As every portion of the isolated RNA was reverse transcribed, the sequencing read expressed TCRB transcripts. Profiled with immunoSEQ multiplex PCR; TCRdb holds only in-frame clones, not every one. The sample holds 900,000 or so clones, 17% seen once. The specimen was naive CD4+ T cells from blood. The receptors shown here come from a woman aged 18 to 35 in good health.

This chain connects TRBV5-5 to TRBJ1-1; 10 bases are a match to TRBD1. The CDR3 is made up of 14 amino acids. Trimming at V came to 3 bases and at J to 4 bases, leaving 3 bases not matched to a gene. Germline CDR1 and CDR2: SGHKS and YYEKEE (reference sequence). CDR3 nucleotides: TGTGCCAGCAGCTCTGACAGGGGGCTCACTGAAGCTTTCTTT. Encoded protein: CASSSDRGLTEAFF.

V gene TRBV9 combines with J gene TRBJ2-1, with 9 nucleotides matching TRBD2. V lost 4 bases and J lost 6; bases outside the gene matches: 11. Per germline, CDR1 SGDLS and CDR2 YYNGEE. The CDR3 is made up of 16 amino acids. The CDR3 sequence is CASSPRAGGRINEQFF. DNA of the CDR3: TGTGCCAGCAGCCCTAGAGCGGGGGGCCGAATCAATGAGCAGTTCTTC. Full variable domain (missing parts from reference TRBV9 and TRBJ2-1): DSGVTQTPKHLITATGQRVTLRCSPRSGDLSVYWYQQSLDQGLQFLIQYYNGEERAKGNILERFSAQQFPDLHSELNLSSLELGDSALYFCASSPRAGGRINEQFFGPGTRLTVL.

The rearrangement uses TRBV18 and TRBJ1-1; TRBD1 matches at 8 bases. CDR3 size: 13 residues. The germline V gene encodes CDR1 KGHSH and CDR2 LQKENI. Trimming took 4 bases from V and 4 from J; bases not matched to a gene: 2. The CDR3 loop reads CASSLGQGTEAFF. Written as DNA, the CDR3 is TGTGCCAGCTCACTCGGACAGGGCACTGAAGCTTTCTTT.

The rearrangement uses TRBV9 and TRBJ2-1; 14 bases map to TRBD2. Germline values: CDR1 SGDLS, CDR2 YYNGEE. V shed 3 bases, J shed 7 bases, and the junction held 9 bases outside the gene matches. The CDR3 is 17 residues long. CDR3 loop: CASSATSGTSGRNEQFF. The CDR3 nucleotides read TGTGCCAGCAGCGCAACCTCCGGGACTAGCGGGAGAAATGAGCAGTTCTTC.

This clone was seen a few times. The chain combines TRBV27 with TRBJ2-5; the D gene is possibly TRBD1 (6 bases). The DNA end favors TRBJ2-7, so the J call may be wrong. The CDR3 loop spans 15 amino acids. CDR1 is MNHEY, CDR2 SMNVEV, per germline (reference sequence). CDR3 DNA sequence: TGTGCCAGCAGGCCCGGACGGACAGCGTCCTACGAGCAGTACTTC. Protein: CASRPGRTASYEQYF.

This clone was recorded a few times. The CDR3 reads CASEGREETQYF. The CDR3 coding sequence is TGTGCCAGCGAGGGGAGGGAAGAGACCCAGTACTTC. The chain uses TRBV28 and TRBJ2-5, with 7 positions matching TRBD2. The CDR3 contains 12 residues. V gave up 8 bases and J gave up 3 bases; unmatched junction bases: 3. Per germline, CDR1 MDHEN and CDR2 SYDVKM.

This clone has more than one count but fewer than ten. The chain recombines TRBV5-6 with TRBJ2-5; 12 bases are shared with TRBD2. Trimming cost V 4 bases and J 0 bases; bases outside gene matches: 7. Germline loops: CDR1 SGHDT, CDR2 YYEEEE. This CDR3 has 17 residues. The CDR3 is CASSRRTSGKYQETQYF. The CDR3 DNA is TGTGCCAGCAGCCGGAGGACTAGCGGGAAATACCAAGAGACCCAGTACTTC.

V gene TRBV28 combines with J gene TRBJ1-1; D unresolved. Looked up from germline, CDR1 is MDHEN and CDR2 is SYDVKM. V was cut by 2 bases and J by 10 bases, with 11 bases left in between. CDR3 size: 12 residues. The CDR3 reads CASSLLGRGAFF. CDR3 sequence (DNA): TGTGCCAGCAGTTTACTTGGGCGGGGAGCTTTCTTT. Full variable domain (outside the CDR3, taken from reference TRBV28 and TRBJ1-1): DVKVTQSSRYLVKRTGEKVFLECVQDMDHENMFWYRQDPGLGLRLIYFSYDVKMKEKGDIPEGYSVSREKKERFSLILESASTNQTSMYLCASSLLGRGAFFGQGTRLTVV.

The rearrangement uses TRBV6-6 and TRBJ1-1; D perhaps matches TRBD1 (5 bases). This CDR3 comprises 15 residues. Trimming removed 2 bases from V and 0 bases from J, with 10 bases in between. Germline lookup yields CDR1 MNHNY and CDR2 SVGAGI (reference sequence). CDR3 sequence (DNA): TGTGCCAGCAGTTACAGGGGAGGGATGAACACTGAAGCTTTCTTT. It is translated as CASSYRGGMNTEAFF.

This clone has a handful of counts. The chain links TRBV6-6 to TRBJ1-1; unclear D gene. From germline, CDR1 is MNHNY and CDR2 SVGAGI (reference sequence). Trimming removed 8 bases at V and 4 bases at J, with 8 bases between. The CDR3 is made up of 11 amino acids. The CDR3 loop reads CASAEITEAFF. In DNA form, the CDR3 reads TGTGCCAGCGCAGAAATCACTGAAGCTTTCTTT.

This sequence joins TRBV11-2 and TRBJ2-1, with D perhaps matching TRBD1 (8 bases). Germline CDR1 and CDR2: SGHAT and FQNNGV. V lost 5 bases and J lost 6, with 23 bases in between. This CDR3 is 17 amino acids long. The CDR3 protein is CASSGDRREWSPNEQFF. The CDR3 nucleotides read TGTGCCAGCAGCGGGGACAGGCGGGAGTGGTCTCCCAATGAGCAGTTCTTC.

The V call is TRBV7-6, the J call TRBJ2-1; 7 bases agree with TRBD2. This CDR3 comprises 15 residues. Germline V gene lookup returns CDR1 SGHVS and CDR2 FNYEAQ. V shed 3 bases, J shed 0 bases, and the junction held 2 bases outside the gene matches. CDR3 DNA: TGTGCCAGCAGCTTCGGACTAGACTCCTACAATGAGCAGTTCTTC. Amino acids: CASSFGLDSYNEQFF.

This clone was seen more than once but under ten times. The V and J genes are TRBV9 and TRBJ2-7, with TRBD1 matching 9 bases. The ends lost 0 bases at V and 7 bases at J; junction bases unmatched: 8. The CDR3 is made up of 15 amino acids. Germline lookup yields CDR1 SGDLS and CDR2 YYNGEE. The CDR3 DNA sequence: TGTGCCAGCAGCGTAGGGGACAGGGAGTGGGAAGAGCAGTACTTC. Translation: CASSVGDREWEEQYF.

The rearrangement joins TRBV28 to TRBJ1-5, with D tentatively TRBD1 (5 bases). V lost 3 bases to trimming and J lost 2 bases, with 14 bases between them. CDR1 and CDR2 from the germline V gene are MDHEN and SYDVKM. The length of the CDR3 is 16 residues. CDR3 sequence: CASSFAQEGRNQPQHF. The CDR3 DNA follows: TGTGCCAGCAGTTTTGCCCAAGAGGGGCGCAATCAGCCCCAGCATTTT.

The rearrangement links TRBV2 to TRBJ2-3; perhaps TRBD1 as D (6 bases). CDR1 and CDR2 (germline): SNHLY, FYNNEI. Trimming shortened V by 7 bases and J by 3 bases, and 14 bases separated the two germline ends. The CDR3 has 14 residues. The CDR3 loop reads CASTRDTGTDTQYF. The DNA of the CDR3 is TGTGCCAGCACCAGGGACACTGGGACAGATACGCAGTATTTT.

This clone was seen a few times. CDR3 in amino acids: CATSTPGGTQYF. The CDR3 bases are TGTGCCACCAGCACCCCGGGAGGGACCCAGTACTTC. This chain connects TRBV15 to TRBJ2-5, with 7 nucleotides matching TRBD2. The CDR3 sequence is 12 residues long. CDR1 and CDR2 (germline): LNHNV, YYDKDF (reference sequence). Trimming took 4 bases from V and 7 from J; bases not matched to a gene: 3.

This chain links TRBV28 with TRBJ2-1; a possible D gene is TRBD2 (5 bases). This CDR3 spans 13 amino acids. V lost 11 bases and J lost 4, with 15 bases in between. Germline V gene sequence: CDR1 MDHEN, CDR2 SYDVKM. The CDR3 sequence: CAAGGRRYNEQFF. The DNA of the CDR3 is TGTGCCGCTGGAGGACGGAGATACAATGAGCAGTTCTTC.